The clone carrying this TCR beta chain was detected many times. The sample belongs to a study of T cells in Graves' hyperthyroidism and ophthalmopathy. The CDR3 covers 14 residues. Trimming took off 1 base at V and 2 bases at J, with 8 bases between the two ends. Amplification of TCR beta CDR3 regions used RNA as the template. The HTBI set primed first-round TCR CDR3 RT-PCR. TCRdb redid the calling of the multiplex PCR reads with MiXCR, one entry per CDR3 protein. The sample consists of almost 600,000 distinct CDR3 sequences, approximately 15% of them appearing once. J is TRBJ1-1 and V is TRBV12-3 or TRBV12-4; D is perhaps TRBD1 (5 bases). The receptor comes from a woman younger than 45 with Graves' hyperthyroidism that later progressed to Graves' ophthalmopathy. Material for sequencing was blood. The CDR3: CASSLEQVNTEAFF. In DNA, the CDR3 is TGTGCCAGCAGTTTAGAACAGGTAAACACTGAAGCTTTCTTT.